The sequence of this TCR beta chain was determined in a study of T cell changes during pregnancy in multiple sclerosis. The repertoire was sequenced with immunoSEQ multiplex PCR; TCRdb's copy has only in-frame clones and lacks some. In the table there are approximately 25,000 clones, roughly 91% of which are singletons. V was cut by 2 bases and J by 5 bases, with 13 bases left in between. The germline gives CDR1 GTSNPN, CDR2 SVGIG (reference sequence). The CDR3 covers 14 residues. The receptor comes from a female donor in good health, enrolled as a control in a pregnancy study. The chain uses TRBV30 and TRBJ1-5, with D unresolved. The specimen comprised CD4+ T cells from peripheral blood mononuclear cells, sampled in the first trimester of pregnancy. This CDR3 is CAWSREGGDQPQHF. CDR3 in DNA: TGTGCCTGGAGTAGGGAGGGTGGAGATCAGCCCCAGCATTTT.